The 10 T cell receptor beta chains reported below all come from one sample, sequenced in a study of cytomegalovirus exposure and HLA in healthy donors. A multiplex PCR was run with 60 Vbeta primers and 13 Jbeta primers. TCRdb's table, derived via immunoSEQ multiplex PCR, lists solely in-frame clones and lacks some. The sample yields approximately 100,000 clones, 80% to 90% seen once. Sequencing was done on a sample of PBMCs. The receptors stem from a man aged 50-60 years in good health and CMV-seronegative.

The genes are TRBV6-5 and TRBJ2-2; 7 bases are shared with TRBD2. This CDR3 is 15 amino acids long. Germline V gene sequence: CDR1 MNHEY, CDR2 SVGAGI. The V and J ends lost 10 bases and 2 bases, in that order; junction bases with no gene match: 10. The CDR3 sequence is CATSRGTINTGELFF. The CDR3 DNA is TGTGCCACCTCACGGGGGACTATTAACACCGGGGAGCTGTTTTTT.

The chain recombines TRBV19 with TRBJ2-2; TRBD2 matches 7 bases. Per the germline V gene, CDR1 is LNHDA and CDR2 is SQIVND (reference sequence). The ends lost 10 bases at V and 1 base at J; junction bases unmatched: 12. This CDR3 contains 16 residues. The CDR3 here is CATHEAWGGNTGELFF. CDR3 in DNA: TGTGCCACCCATGAGGCGTGGGGGGGGAACACCGGGGAGCTGTTTTTT.

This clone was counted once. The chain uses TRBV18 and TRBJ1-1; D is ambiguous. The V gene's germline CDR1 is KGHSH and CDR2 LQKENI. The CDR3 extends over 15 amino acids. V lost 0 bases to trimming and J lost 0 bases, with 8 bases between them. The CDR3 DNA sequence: TGTGCCAGCTCACCACCGGGCAGATTGAACACTGAAGCTTTCTTT. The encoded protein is CASSPPGRLNTEAFF.

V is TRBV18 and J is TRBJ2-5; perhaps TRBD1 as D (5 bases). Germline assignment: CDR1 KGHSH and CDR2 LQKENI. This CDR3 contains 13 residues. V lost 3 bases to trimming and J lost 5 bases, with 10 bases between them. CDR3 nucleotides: TGTGCCAGCTCACCGACGACAGCGGAGACCCAGTACTTC. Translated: CASSPTTAETQYF.

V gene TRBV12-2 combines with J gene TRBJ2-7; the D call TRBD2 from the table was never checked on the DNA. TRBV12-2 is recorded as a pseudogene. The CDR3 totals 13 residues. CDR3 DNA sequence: TGTGCAAGTCGCTTATTCTCCGAGCGCGAGCAGTACGTC. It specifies CASRLFSEREQYV.

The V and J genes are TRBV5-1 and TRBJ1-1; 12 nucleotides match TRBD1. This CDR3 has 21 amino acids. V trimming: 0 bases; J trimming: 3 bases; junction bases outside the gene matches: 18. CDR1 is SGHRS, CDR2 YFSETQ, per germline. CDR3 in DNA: TGCGCCAGCAGCTTGGCCCCCTACGGGCCGGGACAGGGGGCTTTGGACACTGAAGCTTTCTTT. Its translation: CASSLAPYGPGQGALDTEAFF.

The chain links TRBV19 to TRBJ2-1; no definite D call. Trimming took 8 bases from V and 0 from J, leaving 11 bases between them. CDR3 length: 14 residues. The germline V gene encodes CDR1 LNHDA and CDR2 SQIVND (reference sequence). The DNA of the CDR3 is TGTGCCAGTGGTGGTGGAGTCTCCTACAATGAGCAGTTCTTC. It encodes CASGGGVSYNEQFF. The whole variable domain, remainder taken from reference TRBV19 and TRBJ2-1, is DGGITQSPKYLFRKEGQNVTLSCEQNLNHDAMYWYRQDPGQGLRLIYYSQIVNDFQKGDIAEGYSVSREKKESFPLTVTSAQKNPTAFYLCASGGGVSYNEQFFGPGTRLTVL.

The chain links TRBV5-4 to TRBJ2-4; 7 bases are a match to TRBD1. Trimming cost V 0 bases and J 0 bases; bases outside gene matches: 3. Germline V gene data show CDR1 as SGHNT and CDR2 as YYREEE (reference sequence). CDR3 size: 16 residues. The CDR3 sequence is CASSLGQGAAKNIQYF. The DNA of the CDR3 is TGTGCCAGCAGCTTGGGACAGGGAGCAGCCAAAAACATTCAGTACTTC.

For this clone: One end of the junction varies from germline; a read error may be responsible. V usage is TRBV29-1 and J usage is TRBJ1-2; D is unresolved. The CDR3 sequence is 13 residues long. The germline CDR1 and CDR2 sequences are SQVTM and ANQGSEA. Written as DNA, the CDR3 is TGCAGCGTTGAAGACTCCGCCGAATATGGCTGCACCTTC. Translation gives CSVEDSAEYGCTF. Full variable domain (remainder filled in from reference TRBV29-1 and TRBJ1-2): SAVISQKPSRDICQRGTSLTIQCQVDSQVTMMFWYRQQPGQSLTLIATANQGSEATYESGFVIDKFPISRPNLTFSTLTVSNMSPEDSSIYLCSVEDSAEYGCTFGSGTRLTVV.

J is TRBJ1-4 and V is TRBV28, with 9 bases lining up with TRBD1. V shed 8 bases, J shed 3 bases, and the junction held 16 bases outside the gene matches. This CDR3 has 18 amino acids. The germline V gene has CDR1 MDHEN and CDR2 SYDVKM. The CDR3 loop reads CASGRVQGAPGPNEKLFF. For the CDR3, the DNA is TGTGCCAGCGGACGGGTACAGGGGGCGCCGGGACCTAATGAAAAACTGTTTTTT.